The 14 T cell receptor beta chains listed next were all sequenced from one sample in a study of response to subunit inactivated influenza vaccine. TCRdb re-called the RT-PCR reads with MiXCR, one entry per CDR3 protein. The sample consists of about 780,000 distinct CDR3 sequences, less than 20% of them appearing once. The specimen comprised PBMCs from blood, sampled around 5 days after vaccination. The receptor source for this set is a man over 45 who received an inactivated influenza vaccine.

The V call is TRBV7-2, the J call TRBJ2-1, with 7 nucleotides matching TRBD2. The germline V gene encodes CDR1 SGHTA and CDR2 FQGNSA. V was clipped by 1 base and J by 10 bases; unmatched bases: 13. CDR3 length equals 16 residues. CDR3 residues: CASSLVDLVAGQEQFF. The CDR3 nucleotides are TGTGCCAGCAGCTTAGTTGATTTGGTAGCGGGCCAGGAGCAGTTCTTC.

This clonotype appeared many times. The V and J genes are TRBV12-3 or TRBV12-4 and TRBJ2-1; no reliable D call. Trimming removed 3 bases at V and 0 bases at J, with 9 bases between. This CDR3 is built from 15 residues. The DNA for the CDR3 is TGTGCCAGCAGTTTTGGGTGGGGCTCCTACAATGAGCAGTTCTTC. Protein product: CASSFGWGSYNEQFF.

This clonotype was seen a handful of times. V is TRBV6-1 and J is TRBJ2-5; the match to TRBD2 covers 8 bases. The trim removed 7 bases at V and 8 bases at J, leaving 15 bases unmatched. CDR1 MNHNS and CDR2 SASEGT come from the germline V gene. The CDR3 is 15 amino acids. The CDR3 bases are TGTGCCAGCAATCCGGGACTAGTATTGGCAGATACCCAGTACTTC. This codes for CASNPGLVLADTQYF.

This clonotype was picked up a small number of times. CDR3 nucleotides: TGTGCCAGCAGACCACAGGGCTACACTGAAGCTTTCTTT. Translating gives CASRPQGYTEAFF. This chain joins TRBV12-3 or TRBV12-4 and TRBJ1-1; a weak D match, TRBD1 (6 bases). Trimming removed 6 bases from V and 3 bases from J, with 11 bases in between. CDR3 length: 13 residues.

This clonotype was detected only a few times. The rearrangement uses TRBV18 and TRBJ2-3; possible D gene TRBD2, 5 bases. Germline V lookup: CDR1 KGHSH, CDR2 LQKENI. V lost 3 bases to trimming and J lost 2 bases, with 9 bases between them. The CDR3 consists of 14 residues. In DNA form, the CDR3 reads TGTGCCAGCTCACCTATCGACTACACAGATACGCAGTATTTT. Translation gives CASSPIDYTDTQYF.

This rearrangement joins TRBV28 to TRBJ2-3, with D tentatively TRBD1 (6 bases). V shed 1 base and J shed 0 bases, with 11 bases lying between them. Germline V lookup: CDR1 MDHEN, CDR2 SYDVKM. The CDR3 loop spans 16 amino acids. The chain's CDR3 is CASSLSIQGSTDTQYF. CDR3 nucleotides: TGTGCCAGCAGTTTATCTATCCAGGGGAGCACAGATACGCAGTATTTT.

This clonotype was seen a few times. The CDR3 spells CASSYGDSPLHF. Written as DNA, the CDR3 is TGTGCCAGCAGTTACGGGGATTCACCCCTCCACTTT. The rearrangement links TRBV6-5 to TRBJ1-6; D is unclear. The CDR3 is 12 residues long. The V end was cut by 2 bases, the J end by 8 bases, with 4 bases between. Germline CDR1 is MNHEY and CDR2 is SVGAGI.

The chain couples TRBV28 to TRBJ2-7; D gene uncertain. This CDR3 spans 15 amino acids. The V gene lost 2 bases and the J gene lost 2 bases, with 13 bases spanning the gap. The germline V gene encodes CDR1 MDHEN and CDR2 SYDVKM. The CDR3 bases are TGTGCCAGCAGTTTACGGTGGCAGGTGACCTACGAGCAGTACTTC. Translation gives CASSLRWQVTYEQYF. The full variable domain, completed using reference TRBV28 and TRBJ2-7, is DVKVTQSSRYLVKRTGEKVFLECVQDMDHENMFWYRQDPGLGLRLIYFSYDVKMKEKGDIPEGYSVSREKKERFSLILESASTNQTSMYLCASSLRWQVTYEQYFGPGTRLTVT.

The V gene is TRBV28, the J gene TRBJ2-5; 7 bases map to TRBD1. The CDR3 covers 14 residues. The V gene end was trimmed by 8 bases and the J gene end by 5 bases; junction bases not matched to a gene: 11. CDR1 MDHEN and CDR2 SYDVKM come from the germline V gene. The CDR3 reads CASETEGAEETQYF. For the CDR3, the DNA is TGTGCCAGCGAAACTGAGGGGGCCGAGGAGACCCAGTACTTC. Supplemented by reference TRBV28 and TRBJ2-5, the full variable domain reads DVKVTQSSRYLVKRTGEKVFLECVQDMDHENMFWYRQDPGLGLRLIYFSYDVKMKEKGDIPEGYSVSREKKERFSLILESASTNQTSMYLCASETEGAEETQYFGPGTRLLVL.

The V call is TRBV20-1, the J call TRBJ1-5; weak D call: TRBD1 (5 bases). There are 15 residues in the CDR3. Trimming took 2 bases from V and 0 from J, leaving 11 bases between them. Germline assignment: CDR1 DFQATT and CDR2 SNEGSKA (reference sequence). CDR3 amino acids: CSARRDGYSNQPQHF. In DNA form, the CDR3 reads TGCAGTGCTAGAAGGGACGGCTATAGCAATCAGCCCCAGCATTTT.

The chain uses TRBV6-5 and TRBJ1-6, with 7 bases fitting TRBD1. This CDR3 contains 15 residues. Germline assignment: CDR1 MNHEY and CDR2 SVGAGI. With V trimmed by 3 bases and J by 7 bases, 6 bases remained unmatched. The CDR3 spells CASSYCQGENSPLHF. Here the CDR3 DNA reads TGTGCCAGCAGTTATTGCCAGGGGGAAAATTCACCCCTCCACTTT.

This clonotype was observed a few times. The J gene is TRBJ2-3, the V gene TRBV24-1; 11 nucleotides agree with TRBD2. Per germline, CDR1 KGHDR and CDR2 SFDVKD. J lost 6 bases, V lost 0 bases, and 7 bases had no gene match. The CDR3 totals 17 residues. The chain's CDR3 is CATSDLRSGGAGDTQYF. The CDR3 region has the DNA TGTGCCACCAGTGATTTGCGTAGCGGGGGGGCAGGGGATACGCAGTATTTT.

This clonotype turned up a few times. The chain links TRBV20-1 to TRBJ1-1; a weak D match, TRBD1 (5 bases). The CDR3 spans 16 residues. V lost 0 bases, J lost 1 base, and 15 bases lay in between. Germline V gene lookup returns CDR1 DFQATT and CDR2 SNEGSKA (reference sequence). DNA of the CDR3: TGCAGTGCTAGAGATGCCTCGGGGGTCCGGAACACTGAAGCTTTCTTT. Translating gives CSARDASGVRNTEAFF.

The chain links TRBV20-1 to TRBJ2-3; D is uncertain. V was pared by 2 bases and J by 2 bases, with 11 bases between. This CDR3 is built from 14 residues. Germline CDR1 reads DFQATT; CDR2 reads SNEGSKA (reference sequence). This CDR3 is CSARPTRLTDTQYF. The CDR3 nucleotides are TGCAGTGCTAGACCGACACGACTCACAGATACGCAGTATTTT.